This T cell receptor beta chain came from a study of T cell responses to AZD1222 COVID-19 vaccine. Study-wide results and caveats: Breadth and depth of Spike-specific TCRs rose after two AZD1222 doses. Along spike, vaccine-associated CD4 TCRs were found throughout, with dominance at 160-218 and 743-854. Reportedly, nearly half the spike-specific TCRs target unmutated variant regions.

Assay used: immunoSEQ multiplex PCR; TCRdb lists only in-frame clones, some missing. The sample holds roughly 100,000 clones, roughly 87% seen once. The ends were cut back, 7 bases at V and 0 bases at J, with 11 bases in the middle. There are 14 residues in the CDR3. Per germline, CDR1 MDHEN and CDR2 SYDVKM. On this clone itself: No antigen is known for it.

This receptor was obtained from an adult who received the AZD1222 COVID-19 vaccine. The chain is built from TRBV28 and TRBJ2-3; D not certain. The input for sequencing was peripheral blood, taken 28 days after the second AZD1222 dose. The CDR3 bases are TGTGCCAGCACCCTCTCCTACAGCACAGATACGCAGTATTTT. It encodes CASTLSYSTDTQYF. Complete variable domain (other parts from reference TRBV28 and TRBJ2-3): DVKVTQSSRYLVKRTGEKVFLECVQDMDHENMFWYRQDPGLGLRLIYFSYDVKMKEKGDIPEGYSVSREKKERFSLILESASTNQTSMYLCASTLSYSTDTQYFGPGTRLTVL.